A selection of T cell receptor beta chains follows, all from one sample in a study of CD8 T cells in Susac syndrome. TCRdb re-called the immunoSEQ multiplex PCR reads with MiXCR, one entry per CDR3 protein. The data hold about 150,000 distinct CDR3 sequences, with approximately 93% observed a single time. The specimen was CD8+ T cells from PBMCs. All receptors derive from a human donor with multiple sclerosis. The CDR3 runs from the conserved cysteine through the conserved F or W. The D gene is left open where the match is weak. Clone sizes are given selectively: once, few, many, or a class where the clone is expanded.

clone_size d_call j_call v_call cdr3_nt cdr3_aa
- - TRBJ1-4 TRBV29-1 TGCAGCGTTGCAAAGGATGAAAAACTGTTTTTT CSVAKDEKLFF
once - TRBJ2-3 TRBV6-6 TGTGCCAGCAAGGAGGGGTCCCTCACAGATACGCAGTATTTT CASKEGSLTDTQYF
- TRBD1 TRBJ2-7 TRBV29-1 TGCAGCGTTGTAGCAGGGGGCATTTCCTACGAGCAGTACTTC CSVVAGGISYEQYF
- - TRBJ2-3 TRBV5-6 TGTGCCAGCAGCTTGGGGTGGAGCCAGAGCACAGATACGCAGTATTTT CASSLGWSQSTDTQYF
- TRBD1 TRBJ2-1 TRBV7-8 TGTGCCAGCACCCCCAAGGGGGCTGCACACAATGAGCAGTTCTTC CASTPKGAAHNEQFF
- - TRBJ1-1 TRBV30 TGTGCCTGGAGCGGGCGTGGGGGCAACACTGAAGCTTTCTTT CAWSGRGGNTEAFF
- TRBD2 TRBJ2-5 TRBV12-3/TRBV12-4 TGTGCCAGCAGTTCCCCGTCGCTAGCGGGAGTTTACCAAGAGACCCAGTACTTC CASSSPSLAGVYQETQYF
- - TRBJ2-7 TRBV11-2 TGTGCCAGCAGCTTAGCTGCTCCCTACGAGCAGTACTTC CASSLAAPYEQYF
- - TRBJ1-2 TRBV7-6 TGTGCCAGCAGCTTAGGTAGCAGTTCGGTGGGCTACACCTTC CASSLGSSSVGYTF
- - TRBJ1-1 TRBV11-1 TGTGCCAGCAGCCCGCTGGGGAACACTGAAGCTTTCTTT CASSPLGNTEAFF
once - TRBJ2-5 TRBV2 TGTGCCAGCAGTGAATCGGGGAGTGGGAACTTCGAAGAGACCCAGTACTTC CASSESGSGNFEETQYF
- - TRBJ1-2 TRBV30 TGTGCCTGGAGTGTACGGGGTAAATATGGCTACACCTTC CAWSVRGKYGYTF
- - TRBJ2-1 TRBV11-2 TGTGCCAGCAGCCGAGGGACGGGACTCTACAATGAGCAGTTCTTC CASSRGTGLYNEQFF
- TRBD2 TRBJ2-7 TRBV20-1 TGCAGTGCTAGAAAGCGGGACGGCTACGAGCAGTACTTC CSARKRDGYEQYF
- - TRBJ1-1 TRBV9 TGTGCCAGCAGCCCACAGCGGAGGAACACTGAAGCTTTCTTT CASSPQRRNTEAFF